The sample holds a few counts of the clone carrying this T cell receptor beta chain. Its antigen remains unidentified. These data belong to a study of response to subunit inactivated influenza vaccine. Study conclusions and caveats: Researchers suggested that each seasonal influenza vaccination recruits few new T cells.

TCRdb used MiXCR to reprocess the RT-PCR reads, holding one entry per CDR3 protein. Of about 700,000 distinct CDR3 sequences listed, about 15% were seen once; the top ten hold 6.5% to 8.5%. The receptor comes from a man aged 50 or older who received an inactivated influenza vaccine. Material: PBMCs from blood, obtained 14 days before vaccination.

CDR3 sequence reads: CASSFGTGRAKNIQYF. CDR3 coding DNA: TGTGCCAGCAGCTTCGGGACAGGGCGGGCCAAAAACATTCAGTACTTC. The chain combines TRBV7-9 with TRBJ2-4, with 9 bases that match TRBD1. Germline-derived CDR1 and CDR2 are SEHNR and FQNEAQ (reference sequence). J lost 1 base, V lost 3 bases, and 4 bases had no gene match. CDR3 length: 16 residues.